The T cell receptor beta chain under discussion was sequenced for a study of CD8+ T cells in alopecia areata. Turning to the study itself: Those patients who were treated received oral tofacitinib, which was given at 5 to 10 mg twice daily for moderate-to-severe alopecia areata.

Peripheral blood samples and lesional scalp punch biopsies were obtained from alopecia areata patients. T lymphocytes (CD4+ and CD8+) were sorted from PBMCs. RNA extraction was followed by reverse transcription into cDNA, which acted as the sequencing template. Only in-frame clones appear in the TCRdb table, and some are missing; sequencing was by immunoSEQ multiplex PCR. The table shows approximately 150,000 clones, with more than 45% occurring only once. Worth noting for this clone: No antigen is known for it.

General observations from the study: Mice showed clearer TCR sharing than patients did, a gap that was possibly HLA-related.

V shed 7 bases and J shed 6 bases, with 6 bases lying between them. This CDR3 is built from 9 residues. CDR1 is DFQATT, CDR2 SNEGSKA, per germline (reference sequence). This TCR derives from a human donor with alopecia areata. The rearrangement joins TRBV20-1 to TRBJ1-2, with D unclear. The sample taken for sequencing was CD4+ T cells sorted from blood. The CDR3 coding sequence is TGCAGTGTTGCACATGGCTACACCTTC. Encoded protein: CSVAHGYTF.